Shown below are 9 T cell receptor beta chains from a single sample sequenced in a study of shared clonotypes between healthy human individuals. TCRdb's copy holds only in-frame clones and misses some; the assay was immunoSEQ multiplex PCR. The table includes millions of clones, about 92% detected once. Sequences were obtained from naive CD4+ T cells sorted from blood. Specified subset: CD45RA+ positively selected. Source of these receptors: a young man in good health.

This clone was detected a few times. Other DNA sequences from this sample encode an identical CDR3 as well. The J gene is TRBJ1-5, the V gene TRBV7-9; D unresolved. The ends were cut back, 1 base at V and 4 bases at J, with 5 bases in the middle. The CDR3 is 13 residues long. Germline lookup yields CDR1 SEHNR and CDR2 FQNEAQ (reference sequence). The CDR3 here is CASSLVGNQPQHF. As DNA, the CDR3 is TGTGCCAGCAGCTTAGTGGGGAATCAGCCCCAGCATTTT.

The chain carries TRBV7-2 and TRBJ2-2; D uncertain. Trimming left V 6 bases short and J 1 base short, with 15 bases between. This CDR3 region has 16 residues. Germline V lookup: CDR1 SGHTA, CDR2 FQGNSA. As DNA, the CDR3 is TGTGCCAGCAGTTATTCCCTAAACAAGAACACCGGGGAGCTGTTTTTT. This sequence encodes CASSYSLNKNTGELFF.

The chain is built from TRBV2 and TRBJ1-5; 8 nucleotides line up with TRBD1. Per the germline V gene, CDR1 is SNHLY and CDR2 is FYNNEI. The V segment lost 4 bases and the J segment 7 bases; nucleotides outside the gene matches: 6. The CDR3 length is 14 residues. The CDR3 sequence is CASSGAGGEQPQHF. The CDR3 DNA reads TGTGCCAGCAGTGGGGCAGGGGGCGAACAGCCCCAGCATTTT.

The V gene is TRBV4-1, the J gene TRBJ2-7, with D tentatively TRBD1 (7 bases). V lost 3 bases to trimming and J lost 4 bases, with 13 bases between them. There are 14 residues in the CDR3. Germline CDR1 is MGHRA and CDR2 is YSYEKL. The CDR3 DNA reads TGCGCCAGCAGCCAGCGGGGACAGTTGTACGAGCAGTACTTC. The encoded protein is CASSQRGQLYEQYF.

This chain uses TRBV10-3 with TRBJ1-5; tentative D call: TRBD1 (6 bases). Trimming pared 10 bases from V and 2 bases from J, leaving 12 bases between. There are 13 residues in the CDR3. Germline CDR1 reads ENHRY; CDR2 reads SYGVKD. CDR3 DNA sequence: TGTGCCACTCAGGGGACTCGCAATCAGCCCCAGCATTTT. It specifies CATQGTRNQPQHF.

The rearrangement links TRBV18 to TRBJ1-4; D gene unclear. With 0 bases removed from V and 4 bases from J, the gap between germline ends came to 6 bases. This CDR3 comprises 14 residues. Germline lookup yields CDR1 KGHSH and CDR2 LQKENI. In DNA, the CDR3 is TGTGCCAGCTCACCACCGAATGGTAATGAAAAACTGTTTTTT. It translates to CASSPPNGNEKLFF.

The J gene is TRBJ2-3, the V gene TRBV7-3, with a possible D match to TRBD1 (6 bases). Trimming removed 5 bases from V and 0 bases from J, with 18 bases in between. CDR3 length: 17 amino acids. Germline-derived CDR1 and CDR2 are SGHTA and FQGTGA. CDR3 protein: CASSKPPGALSTDTQYF. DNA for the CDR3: TGTGCCAGCAGCAAGCCCCCAGGGGCCCTTAGCACAGATACGCAGTATTTT.

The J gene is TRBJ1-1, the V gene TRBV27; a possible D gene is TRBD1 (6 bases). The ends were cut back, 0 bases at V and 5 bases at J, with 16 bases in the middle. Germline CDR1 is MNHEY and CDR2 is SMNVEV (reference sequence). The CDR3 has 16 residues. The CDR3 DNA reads TGTGCCAGCAGTTTATCGGTCGGCCGGGGGCGGACTGAAGCTTTCTTT. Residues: CASSLSVGRGRTEAFF.

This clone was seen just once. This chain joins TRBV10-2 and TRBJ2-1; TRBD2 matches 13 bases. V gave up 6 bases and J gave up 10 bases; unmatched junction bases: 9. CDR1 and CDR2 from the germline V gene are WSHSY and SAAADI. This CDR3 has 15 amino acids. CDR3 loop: CASSPGTSGEKEQFF. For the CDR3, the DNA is TGCGCCAGCAGCCCCGGGACTAGCGGGGAAAAGGAGCAGTTCTTC.